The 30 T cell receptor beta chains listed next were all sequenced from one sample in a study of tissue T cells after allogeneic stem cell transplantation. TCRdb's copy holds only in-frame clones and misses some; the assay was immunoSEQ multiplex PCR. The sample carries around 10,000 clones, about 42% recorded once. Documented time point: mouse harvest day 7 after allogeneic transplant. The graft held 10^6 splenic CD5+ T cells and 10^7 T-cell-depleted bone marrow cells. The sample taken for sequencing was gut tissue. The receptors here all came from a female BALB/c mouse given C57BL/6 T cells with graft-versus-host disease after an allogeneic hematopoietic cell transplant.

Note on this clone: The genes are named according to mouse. Partial CDR3 DNA: TGTGCCAGCAGTCTCGGGCGGGCCAACACAGAAGTCTTC. Its translation: CASSLGRANTEVF. The entire CDR3 protein is CASSLGRANTEVFF. The rearrangement joins TRBV26 to TRBJ1-1; the D is unclear. The CDR3 extends 1 residue past the end of the read, so its final part is completed from the germline J gene. Trimming took 3 bases from V and 2 from J, leaving 10 bases between them. The germline V gene encodes CDR1 KGHPV and CDR2 FQNQEV (reference sequence). The CDR3 is 14 amino acids.

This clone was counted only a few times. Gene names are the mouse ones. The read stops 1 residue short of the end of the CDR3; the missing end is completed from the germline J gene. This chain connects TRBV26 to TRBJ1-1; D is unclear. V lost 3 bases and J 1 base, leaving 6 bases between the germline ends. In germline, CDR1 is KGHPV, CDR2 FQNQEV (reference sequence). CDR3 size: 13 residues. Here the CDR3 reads CASSLGRNTEVFF. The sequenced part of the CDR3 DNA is TGTGCCAGCAGTCTCGGCAGAAACACAGAAGTCTTC.

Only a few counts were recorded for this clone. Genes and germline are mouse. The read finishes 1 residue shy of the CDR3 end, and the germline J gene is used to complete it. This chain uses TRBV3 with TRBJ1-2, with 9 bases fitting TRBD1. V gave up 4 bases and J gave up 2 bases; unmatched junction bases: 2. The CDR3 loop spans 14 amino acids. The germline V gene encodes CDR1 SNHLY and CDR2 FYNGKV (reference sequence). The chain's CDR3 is CASSSTGGNSDYTF. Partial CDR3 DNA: TGTGCCAGCAGCTCAACAGGGGGCAACTCCGACTACACC. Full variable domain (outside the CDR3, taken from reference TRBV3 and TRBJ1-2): GPKVLQIPSHQIIDMGQMVTLNCDPVSNHLYFYWYKQILGQQMEFLVNFYNGKVMEKSKLFKDQFSVERPDGSYFTLKIQPTALEDSAVYFCASSSTGGNSDYTFGSGTRLLVI.

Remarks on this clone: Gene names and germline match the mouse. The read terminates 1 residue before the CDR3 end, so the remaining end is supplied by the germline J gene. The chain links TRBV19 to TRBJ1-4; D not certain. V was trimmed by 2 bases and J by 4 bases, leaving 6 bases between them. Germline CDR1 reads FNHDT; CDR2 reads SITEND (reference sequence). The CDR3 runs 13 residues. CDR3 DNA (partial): TGTGCCAGCAGTATGGCGGTCAACGAAAGATTATTT. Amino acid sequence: CASSMAVNERLF. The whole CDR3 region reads CASSMAVNERLFF.

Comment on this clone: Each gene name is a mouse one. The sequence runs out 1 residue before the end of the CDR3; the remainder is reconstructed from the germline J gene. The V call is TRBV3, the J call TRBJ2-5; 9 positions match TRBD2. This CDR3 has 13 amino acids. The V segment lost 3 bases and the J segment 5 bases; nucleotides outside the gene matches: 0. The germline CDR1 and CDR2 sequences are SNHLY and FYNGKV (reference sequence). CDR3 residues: CASSFWGGDTQYF. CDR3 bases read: TGTGCCAGCAGCTTCTGGGGGGGAGACACCCAGTAC.

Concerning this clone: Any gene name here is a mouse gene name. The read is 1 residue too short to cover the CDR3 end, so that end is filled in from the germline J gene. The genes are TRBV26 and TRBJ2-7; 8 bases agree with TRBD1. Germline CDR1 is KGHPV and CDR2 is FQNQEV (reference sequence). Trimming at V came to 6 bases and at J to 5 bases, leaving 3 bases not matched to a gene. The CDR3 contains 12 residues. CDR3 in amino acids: CASSPTGDEQYF. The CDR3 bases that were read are TGTGCCAGCAGCCCGACAGGGGATGAACAGTAC. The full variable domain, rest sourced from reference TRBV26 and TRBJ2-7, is NSKVIQTPRYLVKGQGQKAKMRCIPEKGHPVVFWYQQNKNNEFKFLINFQNQEVLQQIDMTEKRFSAECPSNSPCSLEIQSSEAGDSALYLCASSPTGDEQYFGPGTRLTVL.

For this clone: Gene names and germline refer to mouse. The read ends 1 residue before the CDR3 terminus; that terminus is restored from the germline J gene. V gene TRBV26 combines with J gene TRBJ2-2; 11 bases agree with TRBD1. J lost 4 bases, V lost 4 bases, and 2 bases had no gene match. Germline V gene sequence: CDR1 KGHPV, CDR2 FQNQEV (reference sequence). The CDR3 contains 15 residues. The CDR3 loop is CASSRDRGGTGQLYF. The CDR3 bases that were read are TGTGCCAGCAGTCGGGACAGGGGGGGCACCGGGCAGCTCTAC.

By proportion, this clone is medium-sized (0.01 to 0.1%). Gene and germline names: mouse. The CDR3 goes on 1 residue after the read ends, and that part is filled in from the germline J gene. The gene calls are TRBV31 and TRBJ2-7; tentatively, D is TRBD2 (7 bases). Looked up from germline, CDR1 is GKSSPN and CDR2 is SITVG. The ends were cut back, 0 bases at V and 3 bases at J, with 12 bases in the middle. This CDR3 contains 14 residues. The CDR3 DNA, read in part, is TGTGCCTGGAGTCTAGTGGGGGGCCTCTATGAACAGTAC. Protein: CAWSLVGGLYEQY. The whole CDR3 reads CAWSLVGGLYEQYF.

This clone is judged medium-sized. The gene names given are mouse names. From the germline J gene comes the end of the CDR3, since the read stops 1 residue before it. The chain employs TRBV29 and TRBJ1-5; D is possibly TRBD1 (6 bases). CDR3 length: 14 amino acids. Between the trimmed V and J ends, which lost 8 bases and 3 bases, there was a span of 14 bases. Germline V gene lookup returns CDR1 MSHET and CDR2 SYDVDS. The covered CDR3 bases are TGTGCTAGCTCCAGGGGAGGAGGCAACCAGGCTCCGCTT. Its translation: CASSRGGGNQAPL. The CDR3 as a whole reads CASSRGGGNQAPLF.

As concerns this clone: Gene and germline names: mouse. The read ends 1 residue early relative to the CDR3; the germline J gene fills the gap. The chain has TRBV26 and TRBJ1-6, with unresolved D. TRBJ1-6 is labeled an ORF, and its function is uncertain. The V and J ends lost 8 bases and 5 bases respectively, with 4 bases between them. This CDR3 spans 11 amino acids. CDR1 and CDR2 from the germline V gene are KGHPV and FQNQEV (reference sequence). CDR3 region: CASGDNSPLYF. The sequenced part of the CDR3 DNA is TGTGCCAGCGGCGATAATTCGCCCCTCTAC.

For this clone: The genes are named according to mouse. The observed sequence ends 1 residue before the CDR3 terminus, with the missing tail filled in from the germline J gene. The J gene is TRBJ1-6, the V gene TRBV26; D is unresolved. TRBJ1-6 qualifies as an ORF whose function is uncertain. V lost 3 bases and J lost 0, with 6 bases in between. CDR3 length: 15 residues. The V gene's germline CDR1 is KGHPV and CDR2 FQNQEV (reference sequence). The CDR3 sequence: CASSLTSSYNSPLYF. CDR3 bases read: TGTGCCAGCAGTCTTACATCTTCCTATAATTCGCCCCTCTAC.

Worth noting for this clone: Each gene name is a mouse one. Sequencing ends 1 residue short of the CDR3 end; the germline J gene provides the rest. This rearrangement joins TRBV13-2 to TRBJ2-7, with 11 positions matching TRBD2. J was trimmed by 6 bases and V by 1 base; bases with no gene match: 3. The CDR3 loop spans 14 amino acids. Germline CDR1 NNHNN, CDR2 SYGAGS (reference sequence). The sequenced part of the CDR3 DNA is TGTGCCAGCGGTGATATACTGGGGGGGCCTGAACAGTAC. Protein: CASGDILGGPEQY. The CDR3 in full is CASGDILGGPEQYF.

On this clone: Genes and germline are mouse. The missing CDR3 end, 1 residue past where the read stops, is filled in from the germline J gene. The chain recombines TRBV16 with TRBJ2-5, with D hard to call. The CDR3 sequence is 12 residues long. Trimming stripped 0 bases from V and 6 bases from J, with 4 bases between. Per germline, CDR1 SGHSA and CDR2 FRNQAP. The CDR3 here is CASSLDGDTQYF. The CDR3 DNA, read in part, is TGTGCAAGCAGCTTAGACGGGGACACCCAGTAC.

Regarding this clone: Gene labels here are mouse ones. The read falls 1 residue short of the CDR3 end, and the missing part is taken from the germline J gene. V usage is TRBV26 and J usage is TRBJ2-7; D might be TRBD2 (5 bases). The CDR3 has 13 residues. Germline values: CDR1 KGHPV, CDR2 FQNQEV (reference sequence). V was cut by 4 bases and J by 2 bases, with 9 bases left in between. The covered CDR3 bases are TGTGCCAGCAGTCCACGACTGCCCTATGAACAGTAC. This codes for CASSPRLPYEQY. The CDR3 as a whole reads CASSPRLPYEQYF.

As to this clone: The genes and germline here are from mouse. The sequenced CDR3 bases are TGCTCCAGCAGTCAATCGAGGGAAAGATTATTT. As protein: CSSSQSRERLF. The CDR3 as a whole reads CSSSQSRERLFF. J is TRBJ1-4 and V is TRBV23; no check of the table's D call, TRBD1, against the DNA was made. The sequence runs out 1 residue before the end of the CDR3; the remainder is reconstructed from the germline J gene. The CDR3 contains 12 residues. Germline V lookup: CDR1 KGHTA, CDR2 FQNQQP.

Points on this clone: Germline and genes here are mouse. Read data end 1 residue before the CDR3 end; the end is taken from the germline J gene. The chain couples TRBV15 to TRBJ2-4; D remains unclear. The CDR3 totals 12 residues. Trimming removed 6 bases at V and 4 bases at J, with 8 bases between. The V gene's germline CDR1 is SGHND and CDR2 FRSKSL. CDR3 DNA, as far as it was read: TGTGCCAGCAGGGGCTCAGAAAACACCTTGTAC. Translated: CASRGSENTLY. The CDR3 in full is CASRGSENTLYF.

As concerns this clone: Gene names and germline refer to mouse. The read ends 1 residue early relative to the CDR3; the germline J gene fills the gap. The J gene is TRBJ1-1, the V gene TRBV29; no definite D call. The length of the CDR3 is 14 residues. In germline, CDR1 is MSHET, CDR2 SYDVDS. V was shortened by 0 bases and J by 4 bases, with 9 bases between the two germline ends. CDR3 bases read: TGTGCTAGCAGTTTATCGCTCGGTTTCACAGAAGTCTTC. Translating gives CASSLSLGFTEVF. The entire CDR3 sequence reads CASSLSLGFTEVFF.

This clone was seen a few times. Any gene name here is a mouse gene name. CDR3 sequence: CASSLSRGTNERLFF. Incomplete CDR3 DNA: TGTGCCAGCAGTCTGTCCAGGGGGACCAACGAAAGATTATTT. The V gene is TRBV26, the J gene TRBJ1-4; TRBD1 aligns across 7 bases. The CDR3 end lies 1 residue beyond the end of the read and is filled in from the germline J gene. V gave up 0 bases and J gave up 3 bases; unmatched junction bases: 1. The germline CDR1 and CDR2 sequences are KGHPV and FQNQEV (reference sequence). The CDR3 contains 15 residues.

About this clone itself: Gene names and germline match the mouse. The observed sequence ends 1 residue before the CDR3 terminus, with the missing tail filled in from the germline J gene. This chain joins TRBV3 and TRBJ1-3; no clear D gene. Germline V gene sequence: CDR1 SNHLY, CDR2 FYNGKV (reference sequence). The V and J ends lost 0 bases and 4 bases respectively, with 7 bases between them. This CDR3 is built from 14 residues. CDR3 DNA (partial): TGTGCCAGCAGCTTAGCGCTAAGGGGAAATACGCTCTAT. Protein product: CASSLALRGNTLY. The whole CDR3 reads CASSLALRGNTLYF.

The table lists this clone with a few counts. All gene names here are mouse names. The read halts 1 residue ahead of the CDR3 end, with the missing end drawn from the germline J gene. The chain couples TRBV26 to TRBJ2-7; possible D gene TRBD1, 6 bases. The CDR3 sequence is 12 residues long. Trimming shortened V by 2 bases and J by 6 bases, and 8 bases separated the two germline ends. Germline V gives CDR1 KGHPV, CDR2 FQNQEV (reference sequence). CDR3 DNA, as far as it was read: TGTGCCAGCAGTCTGGCAGGGGTTGAACAGTAC. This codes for CASSLAGVEQY. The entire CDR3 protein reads CASSLAGVEQYF.

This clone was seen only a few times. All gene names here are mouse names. CDR3 DNA, as far as it was read: TGTGCCAGCAGTGCTAGAAACTATGCTGAGCAGTTC. It encodes CASSARNYAEQF. The CDR3 as a whole reads CASSARNYAEQFF. The rearrangement joins TRBV13-1 to TRBJ2-1; D is ambiguous. The CDR3 end lies 1 residue beyond the end of the read and is filled in from the germline J gene. This CDR3 spans 13 amino acids. The V end lost 3 bases, the J end lost 1 base, and 5 bases lay between the germline ends. The germline V gene encodes CDR1 NSHNY and CDR2 SYGAGN.

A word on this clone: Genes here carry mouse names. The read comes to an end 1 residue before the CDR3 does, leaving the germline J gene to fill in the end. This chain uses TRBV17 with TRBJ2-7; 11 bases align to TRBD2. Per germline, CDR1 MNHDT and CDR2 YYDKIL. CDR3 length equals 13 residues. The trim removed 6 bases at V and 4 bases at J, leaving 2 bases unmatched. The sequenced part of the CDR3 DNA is TGTGCTAGCAGCAGACTGGGGGGGTATGAACAGTAC. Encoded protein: CASSRLGGYEQY. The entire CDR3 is CASSRLGGYEQYF. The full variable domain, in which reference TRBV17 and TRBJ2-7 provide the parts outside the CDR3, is DTTVKQNPRYKLARVGKPVNLICSQTMNHDTMYWYQKKPNQAPKLLLFYYDKILNREADTFEKFQSSRPNNSFCSLYIGSAGLEYSAMYLCASSRLGGYEQYFGPGTRLTVL.

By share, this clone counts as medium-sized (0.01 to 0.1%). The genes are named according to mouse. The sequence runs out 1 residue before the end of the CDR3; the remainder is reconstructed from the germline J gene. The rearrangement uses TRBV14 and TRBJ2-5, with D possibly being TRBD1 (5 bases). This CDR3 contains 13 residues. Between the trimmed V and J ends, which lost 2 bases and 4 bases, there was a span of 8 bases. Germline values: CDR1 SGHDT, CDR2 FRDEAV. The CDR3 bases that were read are TGTGCCAGCAGTTTAGACAGAAAAGACACCCAGTAC. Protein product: CASSLDRKDTQY. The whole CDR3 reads CASSLDRKDTQYF.

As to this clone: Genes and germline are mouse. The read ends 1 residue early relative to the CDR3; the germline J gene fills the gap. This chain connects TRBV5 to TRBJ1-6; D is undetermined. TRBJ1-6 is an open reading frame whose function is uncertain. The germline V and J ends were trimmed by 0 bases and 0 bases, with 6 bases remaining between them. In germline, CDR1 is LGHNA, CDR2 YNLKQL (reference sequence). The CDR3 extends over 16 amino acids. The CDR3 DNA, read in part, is TGTGCCAGCAGCCAAGAAGAAAATTCCTATAATTCGCCCCTCTAC. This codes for CASSQEENSYNSPLY. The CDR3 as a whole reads CASSQEENSYNSPLYF.

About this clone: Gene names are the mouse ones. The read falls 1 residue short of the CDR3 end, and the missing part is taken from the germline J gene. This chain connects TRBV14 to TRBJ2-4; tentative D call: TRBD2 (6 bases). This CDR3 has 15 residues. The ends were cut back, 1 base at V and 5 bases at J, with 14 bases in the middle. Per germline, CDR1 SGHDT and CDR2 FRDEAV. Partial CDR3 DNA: TGTGCCAGCAGTTTCGGGGGGAGGATCCGAAACACCTTGTAC. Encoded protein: CASSFGGRIRNTLY. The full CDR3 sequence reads CASSFGGRIRNTLYF.

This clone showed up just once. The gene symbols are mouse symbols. CDR3 sequence reads: CASSLEGYQDTQYF. The covered CDR3 bases are TGTGCAAGCAGCTTAGAGGGTTACCAAGACACCCAGTAC. J is TRBJ2-5 and V is TRBV16; D is uncertain. The CDR3 goes on 1 residue after the read ends, and that part is filled in from the germline J gene. Germline CDR1 SGHSA, CDR2 FRNQAP. Trimming took off 0 bases at V and 1 base at J, with 5 bases between the two ends. The CDR3 extends over 14 amino acids.

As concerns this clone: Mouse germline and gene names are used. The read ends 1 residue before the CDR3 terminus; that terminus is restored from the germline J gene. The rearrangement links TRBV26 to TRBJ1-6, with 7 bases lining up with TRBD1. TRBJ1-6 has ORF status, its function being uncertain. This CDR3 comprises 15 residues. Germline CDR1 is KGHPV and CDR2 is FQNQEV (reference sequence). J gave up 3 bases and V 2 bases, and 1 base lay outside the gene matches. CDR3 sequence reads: CASSLGDSYNSPLYF. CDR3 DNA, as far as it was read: TGTGCCAGCAGTCTGGGGGACAGCTATAATTCGCCCCTCTAC.

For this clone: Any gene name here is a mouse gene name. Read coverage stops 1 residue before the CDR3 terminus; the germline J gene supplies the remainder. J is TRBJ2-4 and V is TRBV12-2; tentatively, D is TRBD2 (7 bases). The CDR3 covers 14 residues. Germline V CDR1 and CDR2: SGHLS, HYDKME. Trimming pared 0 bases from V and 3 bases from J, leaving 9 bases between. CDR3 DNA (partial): TGTGCCAGCTCTCTCGAGGGGGGGCAAAACACCTTGTAC. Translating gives CASSLEGGQNTLY. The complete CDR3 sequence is CASSLEGGQNTLYF. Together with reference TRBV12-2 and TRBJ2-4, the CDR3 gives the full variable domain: NSGVVQSPRYIIKGKGERSILKCIPISGHLSVAWYQQTQGQELKFFIQHYDKMERDKGNLPSRFSVQQFDDYHSEMNMSALELEDSAVYFCASSLEGGQNTLYFGAGTRLSVL.

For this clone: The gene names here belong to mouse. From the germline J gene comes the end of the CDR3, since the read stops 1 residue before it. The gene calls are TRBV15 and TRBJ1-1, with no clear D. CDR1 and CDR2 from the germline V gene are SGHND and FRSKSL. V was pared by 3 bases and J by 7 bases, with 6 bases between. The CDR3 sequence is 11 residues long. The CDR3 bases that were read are TGTGCCAGCAGTTTTGACAAAGAAGTCTTC. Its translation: CASSFDKEVF. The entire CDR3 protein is CASSFDKEVFF.

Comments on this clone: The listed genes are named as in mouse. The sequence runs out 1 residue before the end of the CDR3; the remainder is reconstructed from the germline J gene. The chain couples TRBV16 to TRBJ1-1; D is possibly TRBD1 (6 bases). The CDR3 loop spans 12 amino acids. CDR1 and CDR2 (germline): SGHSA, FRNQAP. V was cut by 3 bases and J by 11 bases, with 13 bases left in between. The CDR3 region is CASSFGGRGVFF. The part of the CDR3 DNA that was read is TGTGCAAGCAGCTTCGGGGGGCGCGGGGTCTTC.